This T cell receptor (beta chain) emerged from a study of OX40 agonist ivuxolimab in advanced cancers. The overall study: Partial responses occurred in three patients (one hepatocellular carcinoma, two cutaneous melanoma).

Only in-frame clones appear in the TCRdb table, and some are missing; sequencing was by immunoSEQ multiplex PCR. The table lists approximately 50,000 clones, around nine tenths of them singletons. The CDR3 extends over 14 amino acids. The germline V gene has CDR1 SGHRS and CDR2 YFSETQ. The V end lost 1 base, the J end lost 0 bases, and 7 bases lay between the germline ends. The sequence was collected from an adult with an advanced solid tumor such as melanoma, head and neck, liver or kidney cancer. The J gene is TRBJ1-1, the V gene TRBV5-1; D is unresolved. Material: CD4+ or CD8+ T cells sorted from blood, obtained in a trial of the OX40 agonist ivuxolimab. CDR3 bases: TGCGCCAGCAGCTTGTTGACGGTGAACACTGAAGCTTTCTTT. This gives the protein CASSLLTVNTEAFF.